The 20 T cell receptor beta chains below were found in one sample sequenced in a study of blood T cell repertoires in COVID-19. Assay used: immunoSEQ multiplex PCR; TCRdb lists only in-frame clones, some missing. This table holds over 100,000 clones, approximately 90% found once. The sequencing input was peripheral blood. These receptors were collected from a woman between 45 and 65 years old with COVID-19, enrolled during active disease.

The V gene is TRBV11-2, the J gene TRBJ2-2, with 7 bases identical to TRBD1. Per the germline V gene, CDR1 is SGHAT and CDR2 is FQNNGV. The CDR3 contains 15 residues. The V segment lost 6 bases and the J segment 4 bases; nucleotides outside the gene matches: 8. CDR3 in amino acids: CASRSEGGITGELFF. The CDR3, as DNA: TGTGCCAGCAGAAGTGAAGGGGGCATCACCGGGGAGCTGTTTTTT.

This clone was observed a few times. The chain links TRBV14 to TRBJ2-1, with 7 bases matching TRBD1. Germline V gene lookup returns CDR1 SGHDN and CDR2 FVKESK. There are 12 residues in the CDR3. Trimming cost V 4 bases and J 9 bases; bases outside gene matches: 3. CDR3 amino acids: CASSPQGSEQFF. The DNA for the CDR3 is TGTGCCAGCAGCCCACAGGGGAGTGAGCAGTTCTTC.

The chain is built from TRBV30 and TRBJ2-7; 10 nucleotides align to TRBD1. Trimming removed 4 bases from V and 0 bases from J; junction bases left unmatched: 6. CDR3 length: 15 amino acids. Germline CDR1 and CDR2: GTSNPN and SVGIG (reference sequence). The CDR3 spells CAWNQGQGTSYEQYF. CDR3 DNA: TGTGCCTGGAATCAGGGACAGGGGACCTCCTACGAGCAGTACTTC.

The chain recombines TRBV5-8 with TRBJ1-4; the match to TRBD1 covers 8 bases. Germline V gene lookup returns CDR1 SGHTS and CDR2 YDEGEE. V lost 6 bases and J lost 10; bases outside the gene matches: 11. The CDR3 contains 14 residues. As DNA, the CDR3 is TGTGCCAGCACCCTGGACAGGGTTATGGCAAAACTGTTTTTT. Translating gives CASTLDRVMAKLFF.

This chain connects TRBV6-1 to TRBJ1-2; 9 nucleotides match TRBD1. Germline V gives CDR1 MNHNS, CDR2 SASEGT. V lost 0 bases and J lost 4; bases outside the gene matches: 3. The CDR3 loop spans 15 amino acids. The CDR3 region is CASSEAEGQGYGYTF. As DNA, the CDR3 is TGTGCCAGCAGTGAAGCGGAGGGACAGGGCTATGGCTACACCTTC.

V is TRBV7-3 and J is TRBJ2-1; maybe TRBD2 (6 bases). CDR1 SGHTA and CDR2 FQGTGA come from the germline V gene. The CDR3 is 15 amino acids. V was pared by 5 bases and J by 3 bases, with 14 bases between. The CDR3 loop is CASSPHTGDYNEQFF. The CDR3 DNA reads TGTGCCAGCAGCCCCCACACGGGGGACTACAATGAGCAGTTCTTC.

The rearrangement links TRBV4-1 to TRBJ2-1; TRBD2 matches at 11 bases. The CDR3 sequence is 16 residues long. Germline-derived CDR1 and CDR2 are MGHRA and YSYEKL. The V gene end was trimmed by 6 bases and the J gene end by 3 bases; junction bases not matched to a gene: 7. The CDR3 here is CASSQSLAGGYNEQFF. The CDR3 nucleotides are TGCGCCAGCAGTCAAAGCCTAGCGGGGGGCTACAATGAGCAGTTCTTC.

A single count supports this clone. The genes are TRBV13 and TRBJ2-7; 10 bases line up with TRBD1. The CDR3 runs 14 residues. V lost 6 bases and J lost 5; bases outside the gene matches: 7. Germline V gene sequence: CDR1 PRHDT, CDR2 FYEKMQ (reference sequence). CDR3 protein: CASRPGTGVHEQYF. For the CDR3, the DNA is TGTGCCAGCAGGCCCGGGACAGGGGTTCACGAGCAGTACTTC.

A few counts support this clone. This rearrangement joins TRBV6-5 to TRBJ2-1; D perhaps matches TRBD1 (6 bases). CDR1 MNHEY and CDR2 SVGAGI come from the germline V gene. V was trimmed by 5 bases and J by 0 bases, leaving 8 bases between them. The CDR3 is 14 residues long. CDR3 residues: CASSQDSSYNEQFF. DNA of the CDR3: TGTGCCAGCAGTCAGGACAGCTCCTACAATGAGCAGTTCTTC.

This chain connects TRBV7-9 to TRBJ1-5, with D uncertain. Per germline, CDR1 SEHNR and CDR2 FQNEAQ (reference sequence). The V and J ends lost 8 bases and 1 base respectively, with 12 bases between them. This CDR3 is built from 14 residues. The CDR3 spells CASSATGSNQPQHF. The DNA of the CDR3 is TGTGCCAGCTCCGCCACCGGGAGCAATCAGCCCCAGCATTTT.

The chain links TRBV30 to TRBJ2-2; tentative D call: TRBD2 (6 bases). Trimming cost V 3 bases and J 1 base, with 18 bases left between them. Germline CDR1 GTSNPN, CDR2 SVGIG (reference sequence). CDR3 length: 17 residues. The CDR3 sequence is CAWRGGRGIKNTGELFF. As DNA, the CDR3 is TGTGCCTGGAGGGGAGGTAGGGGAATTAAGAACACCGGGGAGCTGTTTTTT.

This clone has only one observation. The chain combines TRBV5-1 with TRBJ1-2, with 7 bases fitting TRBD1. Germline trimming cut 5 bases from V and 4 bases from J; bases unmatched to any gene: 8. Germline CDR1 SGHRS, CDR2 YFSETQ. This CDR3 region has 14 residues. The CDR3 spells CASRVSQGTYGYTF. Here the CDR3 DNA reads TGCGCCAGCAGGGTTTCACAGGGGACCTATGGCTACACCTTC.

The chain recombines TRBV7-2 with TRBJ2-1; 9 bases line up with TRBD2. This CDR3 region has 15 residues. Per the germline V gene, CDR1 is SGHTA and CDR2 is FQGNSA. The V and J ends lost 9 bases and 0 bases, in that order; junction bases with no gene match: 6. The CDR3 protein is CARSAGGSSYNEQFF. CDR3 nucleotides: TGTGCCAGGTCAGCGGGGGGATCCTCCTACAATGAGCAGTTCTTC.

CDR3 loop: CASSARTENEKLFF. CDR3 DNA: TGTGCCAGCTCAGCCCGGACAGAGAATGAAAAACTGTTTTTT. The chain uses TRBV18 and TRBJ1-4; D is perhaps TRBD1 (6 bases). Germline CDR1 KGHSH, CDR2 LQKENI. Trimming shortened V by 5 bases and J by 5 bases, and 12 bases separated the two germline ends. The CDR3 covers 14 residues.

The rearrangement links TRBV14 to TRBJ1-5; D unresolved. Trimming took off 2 bases at V and 6 bases at J, with 11 bases between the two ends. Germline V gene data show CDR1 as SGHDN and CDR2 as FVKESK. CDR3 size: 14 residues. The CDR3 region has the DNA TGTGCCAGCAGCCAAAAGGGTGCGGGTCAGCCCCAGCATTTT. Protein sequence: CASSQKGAGQPQHF. The whole variable domain, filled in from reference TRBV14 and TRBJ1-5, reads EAGVTQFPSHSVIEKGQTVTLRCDPISGHDNLYWYRRVMGKEIKFLLHFVKESKQDESGMPNNRFLAERTGGTYSTLKVQPAELEDSGVYFCASSQKGAGQPQHFGDGTRLSIL.

This chain links TRBV30 with TRBJ1-3; D gene ambiguous. The V and J ends lost 8 bases and 0 bases respectively, with 14 bases between them. The CDR3 contains 14 residues. Germline lookup yields CDR1 GTSNPN and CDR2 SVGIG (reference sequence). For the CDR3, the DNA is TGTGCCAGAACGGACGGGAGCTCTGGAAACACCATATATTTT. Encoded protein: CARTDGSSGNTIYF.

The chain is built from TRBV28 and TRBJ2-1, with 12 nucleotides matching TRBD1. CDR3 size: 16 residues. In germline, CDR1 is MDHEN, CDR2 SYDVKM. The V gene end was trimmed by 3 bases and the J gene end by 6 bases; junction bases not matched to a gene: 6. Written as DNA, the CDR3 is TGTGCCAGCAGTTTCTGGGGACAGGGGGCACGCAATGAGCAGTTCTTC. This gives the protein CASSFWGQGARNEQFF. Filled out from reference TRBV28 and TRBJ2-1, the complete variable domain reads DVKVTQSSRYLVKRTGEKVFLECVQDMDHENMFWYRQDPGLGLRLIYFSYDVKMKEKGDIPEGYSVSREKKERFSLILESASTNQTSMYLCASSFWGQGARNEQFFGPGTRLTVL.

The chain joins TRBV5-6 to TRBJ2-3; D not certain. CDR3 length: 15 amino acids. Per the germline V gene, CDR1 is SGHDT and CDR2 is YYEEEE. V lost 2 bases, J lost 4 bases, and 14 bases lay in between. This CDR3 reads CASSLPSVASDTQYF. Here the CDR3 DNA reads TGTGCCAGCAGCTTACCATCGGTAGCCTCAGATACGCAGTATTTT. Full variable domain (remainder filled in from reference TRBV5-6 and TRBJ2-3): DAGVTQSPTHLIKTRGQQVTLRCSPKSGHDTVSWYQQALGQGPQFIFQYYEEEERQRGNFPDRFSGHQFPNYSSELNVNALLLGDSALYLCASSLPSVASDTQYFGPGTRLTVL.

This chain connects TRBV7-2 to TRBJ2-3; 9 bases agree with TRBD1. Germline V gene sequence: CDR1 SGHTA, CDR2 FQGNSA. The CDR3 has 14 amino acids. V gave up 8 bases and J gave up 1 base; unmatched junction bases: 4. The CDR3 region has the DNA TGTGCCAGCGGCCGGGACAGGGGCACAGATACGCAGTATTTT. Amino acid sequence: CASGRDRGTDTQYF.

This chain links TRBV3-1 (or the pseudogene TRBV3-2) with TRBJ2-3, with no clear D. The CDR3 is 13 amino acids. Trimming removed 3 bases at V and 2 bases at J, with 6 bases between. Germline values: CDR1 LGHDT, CDR2 YNNKEL (reference sequence). In DNA, the CDR3 is TGTGCCAGCAGCCATGGAGCCACAGATACGCAGTATTTT. Its translation: CASSHGATDTQYF.